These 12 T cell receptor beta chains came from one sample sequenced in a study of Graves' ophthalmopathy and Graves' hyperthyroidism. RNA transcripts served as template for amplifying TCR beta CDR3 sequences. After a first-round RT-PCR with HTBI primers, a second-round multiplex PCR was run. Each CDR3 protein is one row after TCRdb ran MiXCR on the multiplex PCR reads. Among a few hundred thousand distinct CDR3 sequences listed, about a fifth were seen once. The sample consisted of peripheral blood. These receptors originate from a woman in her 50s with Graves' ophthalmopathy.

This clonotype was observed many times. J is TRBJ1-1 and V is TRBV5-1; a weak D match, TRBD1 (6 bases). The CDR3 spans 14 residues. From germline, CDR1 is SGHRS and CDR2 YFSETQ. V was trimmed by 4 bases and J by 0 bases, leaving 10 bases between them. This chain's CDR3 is CASSPRDMNTEAFF. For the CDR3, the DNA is TGCGCCAGCAGCCCCCGGGACATGAACACTGAAGCTTTCTTT.

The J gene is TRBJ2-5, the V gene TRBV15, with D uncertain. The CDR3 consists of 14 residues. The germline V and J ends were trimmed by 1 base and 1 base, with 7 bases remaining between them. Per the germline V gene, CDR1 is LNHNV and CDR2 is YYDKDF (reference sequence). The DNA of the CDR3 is TGTGCCACCAGCAGAGGGAACGCCCAAGAGACCCAGTACTTC. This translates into CATSRGNAQETQYF.

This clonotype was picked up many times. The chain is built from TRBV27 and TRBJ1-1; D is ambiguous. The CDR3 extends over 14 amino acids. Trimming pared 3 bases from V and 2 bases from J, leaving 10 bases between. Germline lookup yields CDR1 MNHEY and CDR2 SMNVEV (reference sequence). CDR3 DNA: TGTGCCAGCAGTTTTTCTCCGGTTAACACTGAAGCTTTCTTT. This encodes CASSFSPVNTEAFF.

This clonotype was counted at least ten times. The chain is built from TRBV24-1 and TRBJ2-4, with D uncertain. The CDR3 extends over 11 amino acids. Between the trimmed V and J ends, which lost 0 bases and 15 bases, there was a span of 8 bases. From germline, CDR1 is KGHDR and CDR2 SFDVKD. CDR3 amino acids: CATSDLGATYF. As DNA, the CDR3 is TGTGCCACCAGTGATTTGGGAGCAACGTACTTC.

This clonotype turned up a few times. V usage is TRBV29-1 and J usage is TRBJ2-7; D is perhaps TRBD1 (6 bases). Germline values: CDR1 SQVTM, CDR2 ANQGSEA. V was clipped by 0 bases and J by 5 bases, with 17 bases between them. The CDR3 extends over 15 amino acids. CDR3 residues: CSVEDRNGQNHEQYF. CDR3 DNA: TGCAGCGTTGAAGATCGAAACGGACAGAACCACGAGCAGTACTTC.

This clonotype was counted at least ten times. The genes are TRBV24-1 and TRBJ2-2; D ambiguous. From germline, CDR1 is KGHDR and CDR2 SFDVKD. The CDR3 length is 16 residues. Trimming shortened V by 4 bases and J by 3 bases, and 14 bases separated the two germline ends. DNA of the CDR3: TGTGCCACCAGTGACCCCCTCGGGCCCTACACCGGGGAGCTGTTTTTT. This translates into CATSDPLGPYTGELFF.

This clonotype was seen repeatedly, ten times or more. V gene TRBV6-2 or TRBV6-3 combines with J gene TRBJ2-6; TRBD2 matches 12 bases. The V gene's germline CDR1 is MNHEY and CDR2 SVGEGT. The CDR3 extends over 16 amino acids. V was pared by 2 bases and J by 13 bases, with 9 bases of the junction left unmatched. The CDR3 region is CASSYGTSGSPGVLTF. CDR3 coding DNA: TGTGCCAGCAGTTACGGGACTAGCGGGTCGCCCGGGGTCCTGACTTTC.

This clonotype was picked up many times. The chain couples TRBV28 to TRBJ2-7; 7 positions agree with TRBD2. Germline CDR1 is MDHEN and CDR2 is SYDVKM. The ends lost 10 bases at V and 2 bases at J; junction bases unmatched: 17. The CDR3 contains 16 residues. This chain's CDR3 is CATKSGGRSGAYEQYF. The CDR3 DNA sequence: TGTGCCACCAAGTCTGGAGGGCGGAGCGGGGCCTACGAGCAGTACTTC.

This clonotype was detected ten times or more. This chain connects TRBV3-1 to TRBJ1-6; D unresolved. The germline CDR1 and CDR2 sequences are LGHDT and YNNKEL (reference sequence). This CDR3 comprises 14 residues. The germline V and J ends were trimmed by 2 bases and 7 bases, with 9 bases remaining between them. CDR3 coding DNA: TGTGCCAGCAGCCAAACAGACGGAAATTCACCCCTCCACTTT. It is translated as CASSQTDGNSPLHF.

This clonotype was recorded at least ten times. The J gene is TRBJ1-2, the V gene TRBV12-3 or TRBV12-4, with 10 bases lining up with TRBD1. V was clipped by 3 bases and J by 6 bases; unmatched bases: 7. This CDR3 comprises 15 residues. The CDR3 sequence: CASSFGGQGFHGYTF. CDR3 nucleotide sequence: TGTGCCAGCAGTTTTGGGGGACAGGGGTTCCATGGCTACACCTTC.

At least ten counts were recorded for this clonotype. CDR3 nucleotide sequence: TGTGCCAGCAGCCCCCGGACAGGGGGAGCGGGAGGGCCGAACAATGAGCAGTTCTTC. Translated: CASSPRTGGAGGPNNEQFF. The V gene is TRBV7-7, the J gene TRBJ2-1; D tentatively reads TRBD1 or TRBD2 (10 bases each). Per germline, CDR1 SSHAT and CDR2 FNYEAQ (reference sequence). Trimming stripped 5 bases from V and 5 bases from J, with 28 bases between. This CDR3 is built from 19 residues.

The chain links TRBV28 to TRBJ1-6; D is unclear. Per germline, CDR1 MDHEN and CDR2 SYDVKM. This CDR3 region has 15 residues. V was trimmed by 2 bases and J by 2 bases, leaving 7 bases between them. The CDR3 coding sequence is TGTGCCAGCAGTTTACGCAGCCCCTATAATTCACCCCTCCACTTT. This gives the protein CASSLRSPYNSPLHF. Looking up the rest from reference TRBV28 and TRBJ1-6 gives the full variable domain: DVKVTQSSRYLVKRTGEKVFLECVQDMDHENMFWYRQDPGLGLRLIYFSYDVKMKEKGDIPEGYSVSREKKERFSLILESASTNQTSMYLCASSLRSPYNSPLHFGNGTRLTVT.